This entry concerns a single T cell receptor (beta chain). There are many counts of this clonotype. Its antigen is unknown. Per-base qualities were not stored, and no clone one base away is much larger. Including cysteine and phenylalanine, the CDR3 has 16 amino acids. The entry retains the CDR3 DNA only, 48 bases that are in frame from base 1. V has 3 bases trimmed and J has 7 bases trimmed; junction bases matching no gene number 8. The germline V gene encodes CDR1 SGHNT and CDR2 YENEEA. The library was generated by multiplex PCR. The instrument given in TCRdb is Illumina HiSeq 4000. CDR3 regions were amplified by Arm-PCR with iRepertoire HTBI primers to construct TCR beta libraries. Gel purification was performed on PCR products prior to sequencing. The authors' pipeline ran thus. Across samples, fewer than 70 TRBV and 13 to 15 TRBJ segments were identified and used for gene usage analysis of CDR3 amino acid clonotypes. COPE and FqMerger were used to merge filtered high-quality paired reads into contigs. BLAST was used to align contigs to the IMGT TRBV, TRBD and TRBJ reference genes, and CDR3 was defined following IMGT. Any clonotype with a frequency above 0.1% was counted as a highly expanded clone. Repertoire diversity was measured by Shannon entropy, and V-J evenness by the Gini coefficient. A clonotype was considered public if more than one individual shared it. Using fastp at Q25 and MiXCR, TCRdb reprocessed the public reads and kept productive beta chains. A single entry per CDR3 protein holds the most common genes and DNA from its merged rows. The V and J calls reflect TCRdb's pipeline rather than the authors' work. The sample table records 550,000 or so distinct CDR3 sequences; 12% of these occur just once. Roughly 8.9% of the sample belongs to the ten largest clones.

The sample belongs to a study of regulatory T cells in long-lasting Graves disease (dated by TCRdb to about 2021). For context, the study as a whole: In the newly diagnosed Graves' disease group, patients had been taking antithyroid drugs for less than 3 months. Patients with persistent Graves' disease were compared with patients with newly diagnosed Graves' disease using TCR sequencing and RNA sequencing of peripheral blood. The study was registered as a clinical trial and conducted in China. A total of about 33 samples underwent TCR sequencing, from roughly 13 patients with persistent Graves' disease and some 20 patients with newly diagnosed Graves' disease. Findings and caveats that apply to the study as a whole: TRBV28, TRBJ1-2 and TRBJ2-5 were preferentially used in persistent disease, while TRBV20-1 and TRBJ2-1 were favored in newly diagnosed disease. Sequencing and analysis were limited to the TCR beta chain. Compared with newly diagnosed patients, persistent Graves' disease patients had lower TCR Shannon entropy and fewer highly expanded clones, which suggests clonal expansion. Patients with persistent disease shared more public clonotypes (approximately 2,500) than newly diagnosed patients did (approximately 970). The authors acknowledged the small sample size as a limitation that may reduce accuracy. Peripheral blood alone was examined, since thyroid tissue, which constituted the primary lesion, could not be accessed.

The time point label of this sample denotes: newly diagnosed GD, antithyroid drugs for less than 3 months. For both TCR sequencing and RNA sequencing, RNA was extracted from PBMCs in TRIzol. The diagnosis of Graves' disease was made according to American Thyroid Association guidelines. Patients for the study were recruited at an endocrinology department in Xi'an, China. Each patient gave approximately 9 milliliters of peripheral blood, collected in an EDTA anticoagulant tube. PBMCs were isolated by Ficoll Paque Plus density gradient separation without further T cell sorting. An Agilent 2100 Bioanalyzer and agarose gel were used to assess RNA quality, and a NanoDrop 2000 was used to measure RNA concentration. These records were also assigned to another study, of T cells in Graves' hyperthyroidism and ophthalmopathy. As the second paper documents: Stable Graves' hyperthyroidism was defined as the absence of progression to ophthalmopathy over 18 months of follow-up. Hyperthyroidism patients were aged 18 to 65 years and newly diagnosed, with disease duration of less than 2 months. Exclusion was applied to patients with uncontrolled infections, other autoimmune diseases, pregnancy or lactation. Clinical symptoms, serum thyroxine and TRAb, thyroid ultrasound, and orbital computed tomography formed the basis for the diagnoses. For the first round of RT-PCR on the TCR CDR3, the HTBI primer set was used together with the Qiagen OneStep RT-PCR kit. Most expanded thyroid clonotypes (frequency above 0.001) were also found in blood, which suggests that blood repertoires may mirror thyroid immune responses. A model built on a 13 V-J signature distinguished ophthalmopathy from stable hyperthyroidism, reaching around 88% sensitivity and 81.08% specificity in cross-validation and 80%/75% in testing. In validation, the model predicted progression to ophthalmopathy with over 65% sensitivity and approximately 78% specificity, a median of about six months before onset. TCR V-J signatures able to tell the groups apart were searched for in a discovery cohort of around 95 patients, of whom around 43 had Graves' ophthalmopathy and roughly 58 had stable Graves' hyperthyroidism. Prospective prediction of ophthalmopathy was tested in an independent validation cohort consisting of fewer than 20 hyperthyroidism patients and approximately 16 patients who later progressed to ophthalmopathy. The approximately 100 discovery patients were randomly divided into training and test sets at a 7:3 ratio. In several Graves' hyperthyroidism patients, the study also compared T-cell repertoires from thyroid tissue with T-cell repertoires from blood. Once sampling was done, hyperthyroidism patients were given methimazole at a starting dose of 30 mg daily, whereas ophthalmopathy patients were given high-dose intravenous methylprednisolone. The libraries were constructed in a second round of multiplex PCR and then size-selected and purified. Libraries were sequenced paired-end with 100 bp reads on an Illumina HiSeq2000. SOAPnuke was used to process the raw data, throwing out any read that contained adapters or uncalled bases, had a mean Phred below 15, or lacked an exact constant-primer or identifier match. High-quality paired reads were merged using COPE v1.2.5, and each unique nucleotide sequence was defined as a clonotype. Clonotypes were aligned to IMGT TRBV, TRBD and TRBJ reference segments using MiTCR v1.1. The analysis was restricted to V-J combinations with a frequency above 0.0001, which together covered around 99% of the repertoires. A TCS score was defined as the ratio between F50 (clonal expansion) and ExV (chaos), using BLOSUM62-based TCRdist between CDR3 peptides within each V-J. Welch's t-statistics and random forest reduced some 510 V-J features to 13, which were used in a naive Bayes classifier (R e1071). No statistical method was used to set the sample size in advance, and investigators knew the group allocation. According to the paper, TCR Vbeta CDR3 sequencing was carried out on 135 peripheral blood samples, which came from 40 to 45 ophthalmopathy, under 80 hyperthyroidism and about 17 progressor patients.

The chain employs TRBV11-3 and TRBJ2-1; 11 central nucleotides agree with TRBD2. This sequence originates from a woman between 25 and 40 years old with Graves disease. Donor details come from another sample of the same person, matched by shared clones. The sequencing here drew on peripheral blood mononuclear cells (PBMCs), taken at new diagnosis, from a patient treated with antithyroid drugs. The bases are TGTGCCAGCAGCTTCTTAGCGGGAGGGCGGAGTAATGAGCAGTTCTTC. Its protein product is CASSFLAGGRSNEQFF. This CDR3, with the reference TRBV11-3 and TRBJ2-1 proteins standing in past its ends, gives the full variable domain EAGVVQSPRYKIIEKKQPVAFWCNPISGHNTLYWYLQNLGQGPELLIRYENEEAVDDSQLPKDRFSAERLKGVDSTLKIQPAELGDSAVYLCASSFLAGGRSNEQFFGPGTRLTVL.